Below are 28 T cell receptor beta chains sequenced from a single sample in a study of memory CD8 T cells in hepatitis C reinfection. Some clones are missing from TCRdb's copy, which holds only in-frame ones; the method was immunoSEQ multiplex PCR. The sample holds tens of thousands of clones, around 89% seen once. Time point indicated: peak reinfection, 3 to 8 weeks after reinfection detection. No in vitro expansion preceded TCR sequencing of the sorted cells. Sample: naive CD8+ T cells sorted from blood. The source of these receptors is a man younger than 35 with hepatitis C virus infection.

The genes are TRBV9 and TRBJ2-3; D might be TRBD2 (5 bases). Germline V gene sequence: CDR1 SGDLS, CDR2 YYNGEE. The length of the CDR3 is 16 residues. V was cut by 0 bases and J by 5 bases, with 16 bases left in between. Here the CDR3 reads CASSVGIIAPEDTQYF. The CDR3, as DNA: TGTGCCAGCAGCGTAGGGATAATAGCGCCGGAAGATACGCAGTATTTT.

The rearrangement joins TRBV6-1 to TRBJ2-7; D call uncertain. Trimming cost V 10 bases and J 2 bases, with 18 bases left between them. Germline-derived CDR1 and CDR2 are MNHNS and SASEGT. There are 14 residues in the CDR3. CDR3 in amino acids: CATLLLGSAYEQYF. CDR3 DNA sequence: TGTGCCACCCTACTGTTAGGCAGCGCCTACGAGCAGTACTTC.

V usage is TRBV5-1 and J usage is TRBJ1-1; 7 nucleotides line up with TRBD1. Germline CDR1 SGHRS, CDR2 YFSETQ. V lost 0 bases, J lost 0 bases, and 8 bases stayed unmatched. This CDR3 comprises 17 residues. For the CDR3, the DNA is TGCGCCAGCAGCTTGGTAGGGGGCATTCTCTTGAACACTGAAGCTTTCTTT. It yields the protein CASSLVGGILLNTEAFF.

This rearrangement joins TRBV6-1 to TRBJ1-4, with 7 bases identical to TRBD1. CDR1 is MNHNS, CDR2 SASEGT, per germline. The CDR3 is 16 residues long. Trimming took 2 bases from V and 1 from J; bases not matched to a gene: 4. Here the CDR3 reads CASSEKGGLTNEKLFF. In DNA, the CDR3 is TGTGCCAGCAGTGAAAAAGGGGGCCTAACTAATGAAAAACTGTTTTTT.

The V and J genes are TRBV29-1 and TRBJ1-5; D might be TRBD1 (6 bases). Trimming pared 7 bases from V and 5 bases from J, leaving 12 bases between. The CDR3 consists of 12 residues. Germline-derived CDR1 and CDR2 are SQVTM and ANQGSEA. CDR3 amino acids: CSAAQGDQPQHF. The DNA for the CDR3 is TGCAGCGCCGCACAGGGCGATCAGCCCCAGCATTTT.

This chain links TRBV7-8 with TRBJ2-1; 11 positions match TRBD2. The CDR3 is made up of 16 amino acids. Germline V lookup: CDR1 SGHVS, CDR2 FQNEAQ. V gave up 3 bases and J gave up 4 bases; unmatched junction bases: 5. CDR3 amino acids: CASSLMTSGVYNEQFF. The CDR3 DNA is TGTGCCAGCAGCTTGATGACTAGCGGGGTGTACAATGAGCAGTTCTTC.

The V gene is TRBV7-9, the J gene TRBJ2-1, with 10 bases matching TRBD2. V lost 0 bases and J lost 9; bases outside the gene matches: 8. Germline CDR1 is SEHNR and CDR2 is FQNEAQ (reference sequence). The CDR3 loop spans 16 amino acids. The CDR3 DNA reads TGTGCCAGCAGCTTAGCGATACTAGCGGGGAAGGTTGAGCAGTTCTTC. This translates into CASSLAILAGKVEQFF.

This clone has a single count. In DNA form, the CDR3 reads TGCGCCAGCAGCCACCCCTCGACTAGCGGGAGGGTATTCAATGAGCAGTTCTTC. As protein: CASSHPSTSGRVFNEQFF. This chain connects TRBV4-1 to TRBJ2-1; 14 nucleotides match TRBD2. V gave up 3 bases and J gave up 6 bases; unmatched junction bases: 10. This CDR3 has 18 residues. The germline V gene encodes CDR1 MGHRA and CDR2 YSYEKL.

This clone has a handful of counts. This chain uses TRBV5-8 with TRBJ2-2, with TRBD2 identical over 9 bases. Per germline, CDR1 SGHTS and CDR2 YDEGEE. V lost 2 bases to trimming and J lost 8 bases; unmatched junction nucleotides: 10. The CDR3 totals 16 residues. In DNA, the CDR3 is TGTGCCAGCAGCTTAAGCCCGCTAGCGGGATTGGGGGAGCTGTTTTTT. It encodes CASSLSPLAGLGELFF.

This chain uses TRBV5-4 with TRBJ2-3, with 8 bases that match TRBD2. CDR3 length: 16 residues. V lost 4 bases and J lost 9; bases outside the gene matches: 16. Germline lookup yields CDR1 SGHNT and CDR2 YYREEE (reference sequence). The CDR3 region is CASSPEIAAAGETQYF. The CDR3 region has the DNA TGTGCCAGCAGCCCGGAAATCGCGGCAGCGGGAGAGACGCAGTATTTT.

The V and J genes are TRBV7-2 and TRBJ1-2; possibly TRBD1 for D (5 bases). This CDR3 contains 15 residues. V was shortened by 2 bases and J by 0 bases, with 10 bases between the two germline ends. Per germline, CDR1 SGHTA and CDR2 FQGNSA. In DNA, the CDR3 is TGTGCCAGCAGCTTAATGCAGGGCCCTAACTATGGCTACACCTTC. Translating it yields CASSLMQGPNYGYTF.

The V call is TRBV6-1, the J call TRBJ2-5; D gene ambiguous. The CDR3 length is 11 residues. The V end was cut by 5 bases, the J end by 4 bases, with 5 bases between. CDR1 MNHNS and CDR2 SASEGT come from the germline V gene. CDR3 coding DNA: TGTGCCAGCAGTCTGAGAGAGACCCAGTACTTC. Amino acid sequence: CASSLRETQYF.

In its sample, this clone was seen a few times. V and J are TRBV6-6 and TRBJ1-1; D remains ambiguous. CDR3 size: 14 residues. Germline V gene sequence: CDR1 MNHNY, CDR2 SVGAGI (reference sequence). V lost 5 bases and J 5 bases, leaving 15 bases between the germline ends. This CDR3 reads CASSTLAAGTEAFF. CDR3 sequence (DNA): TGTGCCAGCAGTACCTTGGCGGCTGGGACTGAAGCTTTCTTT.

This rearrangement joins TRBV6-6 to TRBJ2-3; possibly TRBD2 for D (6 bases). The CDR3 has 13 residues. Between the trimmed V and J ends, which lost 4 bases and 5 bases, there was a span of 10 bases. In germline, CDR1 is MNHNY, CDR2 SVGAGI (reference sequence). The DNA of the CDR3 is TGTGCCAGCAGTTCCTTGGGGGGAGATACGCAGTATTTT. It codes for CASSSLGGDTQYF.

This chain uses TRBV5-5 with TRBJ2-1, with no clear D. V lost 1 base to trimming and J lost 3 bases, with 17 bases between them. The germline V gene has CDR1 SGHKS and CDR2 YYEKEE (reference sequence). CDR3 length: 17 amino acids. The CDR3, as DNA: TGTGCCAGCAGCTTGTTTACGGCTAGAAACAACTACAATGAGCAGTTCTTC. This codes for CASSLFTARNNYNEQFF.

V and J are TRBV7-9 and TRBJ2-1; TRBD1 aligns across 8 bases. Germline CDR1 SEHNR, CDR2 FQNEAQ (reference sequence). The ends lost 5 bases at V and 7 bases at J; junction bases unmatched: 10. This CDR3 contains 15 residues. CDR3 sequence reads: CASSHGQGQNNEQFF. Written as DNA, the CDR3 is TGTGCCAGCAGCCACGGACAGGGTCAAAATAATGAGCAGTTCTTC.

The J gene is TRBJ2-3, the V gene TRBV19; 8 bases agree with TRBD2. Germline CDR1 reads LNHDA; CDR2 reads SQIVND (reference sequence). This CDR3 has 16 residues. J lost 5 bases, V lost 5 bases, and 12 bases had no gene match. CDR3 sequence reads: CASSSFVGLAGDTQYF. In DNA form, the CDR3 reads TGTGCCAGTAGTTCTTTTGTCGGGCTAGCGGGAGATACGCAGTATTTT.

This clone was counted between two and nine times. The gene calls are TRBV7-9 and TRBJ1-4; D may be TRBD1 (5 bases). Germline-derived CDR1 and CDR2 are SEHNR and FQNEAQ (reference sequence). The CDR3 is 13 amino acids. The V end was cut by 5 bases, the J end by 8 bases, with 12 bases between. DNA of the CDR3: TGTGCCAGCAGCCCTGGGGCTTACGAAAAACTGTTTTTT. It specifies CASSPGAYEKLFF.

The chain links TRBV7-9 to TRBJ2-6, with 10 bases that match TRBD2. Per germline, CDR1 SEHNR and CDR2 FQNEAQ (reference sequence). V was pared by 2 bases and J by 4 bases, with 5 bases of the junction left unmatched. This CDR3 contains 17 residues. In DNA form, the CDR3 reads TGTGCCAGCAGCTTAACTCTAGCGGGAGTGGGGGCCAACGTCCTGACTTTC. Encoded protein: CASSLTLAGVGANVLTF.

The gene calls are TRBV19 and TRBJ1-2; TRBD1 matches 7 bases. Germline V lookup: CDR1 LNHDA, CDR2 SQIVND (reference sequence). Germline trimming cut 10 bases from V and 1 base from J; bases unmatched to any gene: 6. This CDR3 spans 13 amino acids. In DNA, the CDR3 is TGTGCCACTACGGACAGGAGTAACTATGGCTACACCTTC. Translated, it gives CATTDRSNYGYTF. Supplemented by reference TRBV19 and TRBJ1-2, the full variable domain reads DGGITQSPKYLFRKEGQNVTLSCEQNLNHDAMYWYRQDPGQGLRLIYYSQIVNDFQKGDIAEGYSVSREKKESFPLTVTSAQKNPTAFYLCATTDRSNYGYTFGSGTRLTVV.

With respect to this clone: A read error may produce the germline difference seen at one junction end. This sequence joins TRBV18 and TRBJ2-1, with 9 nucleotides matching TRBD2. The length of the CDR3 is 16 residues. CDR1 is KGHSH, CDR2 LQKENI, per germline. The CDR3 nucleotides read TGTGCCAACTCACCACCGGCTAGCGGGGTAAACAATGAGCAGTTCTTC. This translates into CANSPPASGVNNEQFF.

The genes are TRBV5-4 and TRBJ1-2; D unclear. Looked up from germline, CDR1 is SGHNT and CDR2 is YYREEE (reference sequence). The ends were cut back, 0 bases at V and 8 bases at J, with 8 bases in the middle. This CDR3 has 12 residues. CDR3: CASSLGFEGYTF. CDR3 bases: TGTGCCAGCAGCTTGGGGTTCGAGGGCTACACCTTC.

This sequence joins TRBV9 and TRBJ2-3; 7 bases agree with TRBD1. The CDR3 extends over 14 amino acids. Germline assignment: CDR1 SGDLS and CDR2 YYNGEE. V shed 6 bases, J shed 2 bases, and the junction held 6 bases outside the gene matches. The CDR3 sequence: CASNGGQVTDTQYF. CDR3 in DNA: TGTGCCAGCAACGGAGGACAGGTCACAGATACGCAGTATTTT.

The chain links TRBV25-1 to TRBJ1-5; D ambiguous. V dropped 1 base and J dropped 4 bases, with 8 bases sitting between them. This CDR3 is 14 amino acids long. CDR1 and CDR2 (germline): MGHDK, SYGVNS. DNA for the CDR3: TGTGCCAGCAGTGAATTAGGGAGTAATCAGCCCCAGCATTTT. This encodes CASSELGSNQPQHF.

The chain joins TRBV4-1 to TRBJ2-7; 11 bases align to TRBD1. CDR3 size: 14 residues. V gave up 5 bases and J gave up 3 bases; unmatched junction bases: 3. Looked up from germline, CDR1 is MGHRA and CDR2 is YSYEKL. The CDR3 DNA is TGCGCCAGCAGCTCGGGACAGGGGGGCTACGAGCAGTACTTC. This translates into CASSSGQGGYEQYF.

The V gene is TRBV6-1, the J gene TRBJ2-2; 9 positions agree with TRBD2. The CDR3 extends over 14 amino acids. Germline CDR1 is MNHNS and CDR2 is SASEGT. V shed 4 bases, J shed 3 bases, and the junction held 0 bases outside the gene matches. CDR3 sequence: CASSVAGDTGELFF. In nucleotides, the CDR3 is TGTGCCAGCAGTGTAGCGGGAGACACCGGGGAGCTGTTTTTT.

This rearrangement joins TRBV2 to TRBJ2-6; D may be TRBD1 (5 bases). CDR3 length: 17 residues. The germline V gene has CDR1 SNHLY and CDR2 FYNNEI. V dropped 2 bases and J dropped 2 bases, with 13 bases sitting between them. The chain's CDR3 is CASSEIKGLAGANVLTF. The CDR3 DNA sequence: TGTGCCAGCAGTGAAATAAAGGGGCTGGCTGGGGCCAACGTCCTGACTTTC.

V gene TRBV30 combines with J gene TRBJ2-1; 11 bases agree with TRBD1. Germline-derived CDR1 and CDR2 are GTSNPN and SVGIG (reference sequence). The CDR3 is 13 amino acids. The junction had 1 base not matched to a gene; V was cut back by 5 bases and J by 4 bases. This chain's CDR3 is CAWGDRGYNEQFF. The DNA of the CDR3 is TGTGCCTGGGGGGACAGGGGGTACAATGAGCAGTTCTTC.